This TCR beta chain is from a study of blood T cell repertoires in COVID-19. Study context: Sites in the United States, Italy and Spain provided acute and convalescent COVID-19 samples. The cDNA or gDNA used as material had been derived from T cells, B-cell-depleted T cells, or PBMCs.

Original analysis: From reference gene primer amplification, estimates of nucleated cell counts were derived. Profiling relied on immunoSEQ multiplex PCR, and the TCRdb table lists in-frame clones only, not all of them. Clonal size and the V and J genes are those of that table, whereas D and trimming came from the DNA. In the table there are 150,000 or so clones, 75% to 90% of which are singletons. It was during active infection that Seattle patients were enrolled and then longitudinally followed. CDR3 length: 15 amino acids. Trimming removed 6 bases from V and 3 bases from J; junction bases left unmatched: 11. The germline V gene has CDR1 MNHEY and CDR2 SMNVEV (reference sequence).

Input material: peripheral blood. This receptor was obtained from a man aged 18 to 30 with COVID-19, enrolled during active disease. V usage is TRBV27 and J usage is TRBJ2-7; 7 bases match TRBD1. CDR3 coding DNA: TGTGCCAGCAGCCGAGGGACAGTCGCAGGCTACGAGCAGTACTTC. Translation: CASSRGTVAGYEQYF.